The text below deals with one T cell receptor (beta chain). Its antigen remains unknown. Looked up from germline, CDR1 is LNHDA and CDR2 is SQIVND (reference sequence). The CDR3 spans 16 residues. V was pared by 6 bases and J by 3 bases, with 7 bases of the junction left unmatched. The donor population consisted of healthy HIV-negative adults with no recent acute infections or vaccinations. Replicate PCRs from sorted subsets contained about 200 ng DNA, which is 31,000 or so T cell genomes. Sequencing was performed with immunoSEQ multiplex PCR; in TCRdb, only in-frame clones are kept and a portion is missing. The data hold more than 550,000 clones, with approximately 72% observed a single time. The source of the sample is a study of shared clonotypes between healthy human individuals. Whole-study results and caveats: Clonotype sharing across several donors was observed for 4% to 5.5% of naive CD4 clonotypes.

The material sequenced was memory CD4+ T cells sorted from blood. Stated subset: CD45RA-negative fraction. This sequence joins TRBV19 and TRBJ2-2, with 10 bases that match TRBD2. The origin of this receptor is a woman aged 25 to 39 in good health. The CDR3 sequence: CASSPTTSGYTGELFF. CDR3 sequence (DNA): TGTGCCAGTAGCCCCACGACTAGCGGGTACACCGGGGAGCTGTTTTTT.